The clone carrying this T cell receptor beta chain came up many times. Its specificity is not known. CDR1 SEHNR and CDR2 FQNEAQ come from the germline V gene (reference sequence). CDR3 length: 15 residues. Trimming took 2 bases from V and 0 from J, leaving 8 bases between them. Newly diagnosed hyperthyroidism patients aged 18 to 65 years had disease lasting under 2 months. Exclusion of a patient resulted from uncontrolled infection, other autoimmune disease, pregnancy or lactation. Amplification targeted TCR beta CDR3 regions from RNA transcripts. Initially, a first-round RT-PCR of the TCR CDR3 employed the HTBI primer set. Each CDR3 protein is one row after TCRdb ran MiXCR on the multiplex PCR reads. The table records about 690,000 distinct CDR3 sequences, roughly 17% of them present only once. The data originate from a study of T cells in Graves' hyperthyroidism and ophthalmopathy. Regarding the study as a whole: Separation of ophthalmopathy from stable hyperthyroidism was achieved by a 13 V-J model.

The sequence came from a man in his fifties with Graves' hyperthyroidism. Sequenced sample: blood. The chain links TRBV7-9 to TRBJ2-1; D gene ambiguous. The CDR3 DNA reads as TGTGCCAGCAGCTTACAGAGGAGCTCCTACAATGAGCAGTTCTTC. It is translated as CASSLQRSSYNEQFF.